The clone carrying this TCR beta chain was recorded a few times. This entry comes from a study of blood T cells in healthy people across ages. The use of a sample-barcoded 5' primer and a J-beta primer mix characterized a second PCR of roughly 6 to 11 cycles. TCRdb reprocessed the 5' RACE reads via MiXCR and lists one record per CDR3 protein. The sample lists approximately 780,000 distinct CDR3 sequences, about 26% occurring once. Germline CDR1 reads MNHEY; CDR2 reads SVGEGT. The junction had 4 bases not matched to a gene; V was cut back by 0 bases and J by 0 bases. There are 16 residues in the CDR3. The same sample was also used in a study of T cells of mothers and their children.

The receptor was derived from a boy younger than 18 in good health. This chain uses TRBV6-2 or TRBV6-3 with TRBJ2-7, with 8 bases lining up with TRBD2. Material: blood. The CDR3 loop reads CASSYSKRGTSYEQYF. CDR3 coding DNA: TGTGCCAGCAGTTACTCGAAGCGGGGGACCTCCTACGAGCAGTACTTC.